This T cell receptor beta chain was found in a study of cytomegalovirus exposure and HLA in healthy donors. The study, taken as a whole, reports: The study flagged some 180 TCR beta chains as cytomegalovirus-associated. The likely explanation for a cluster of highly shared sequence variants was sequencing artifact. Association of fewer than 20,000 TCR beta sequences with HLA alleles was found at 0.05 false discovery rate in a later analysis. In a later analysis, a genetic analysis reported fewer productive-TCR N-insertions in an Asian-associated ancestry cluster than the cohort average.

CDR3 size: 15 residues. Germline CDR1 reads SGHRS; CDR2 reads YFSETQ. The junction had 6 bases not matched to a gene; V was cut back by 3 bases and J by 5 bases. On this clone itself: Its antigen remains unknown.

A multiplex PCR was run with 60 Vbeta primers and 13 Jbeta primers. Profiling relied on immunoSEQ multiplex PCR, and the TCRdb table lists in-frame clones only, not all of them. The table for this sample gives roughly 60,000 clones. Sequenced material: PBMCs. The TCR was taken from a woman younger than 30 in good health and CMV-seronegative. This sequence joins TRBV5-1 and TRBJ2-1, with 9 bases matching TRBD2. The CDR3 sequence is CASSSAPSGDNEQFF. DNA for the CDR3: TGCGCCAGCAGCTCGGCGCCTAGCGGGGACAATGAGCAGTTCTTC.